This T cell receptor beta chain was sequenced in a study of cytomegalovirus exposure and HLA in healthy donors. Notes on the study in general: A later examination showed that TCR association rates differed by HLA locus, with DRB1 most and HLA-C fewest. Diagnosis of cytomegalovirus status made by the classifier reportedly showed high specificity and sensitivity.

About this clone: Antigen specificity is unknown.

It was with 60 Vbeta and 13 Jbeta primers that the PCR ran. The assay was immunoSEQ multiplex PCR, and TCRdb's table has in-frame clones only and misses some. The sample records under 150,000 clones, 78% being singletons. With 1 base removed from V and 0 bases from J, the gap between germline ends came to 10 bases. CDR3 length equals 16 residues. Germline CDR1 MNHEY, CDR2 SMNVEV (reference sequence). The TCR was taken from a woman between 40 and 55 years old in good health and CMV-seronegative. The rearrangement uses TRBV27 and TRBJ2-1; no reliable D call. Sample: PBMCs. Written as DNA, the CDR3 is TGTGCCAGCAGTTTATTTTCTAGGAACTCCTACAATGAGCAGTTCTTC. Encoded protein: CASSLFSRNSYNEQFF.